This is a list of T cell receptor beta chains from one sample in a study of blood T cell repertoires in COVID-19. Profiling relied on immunoSEQ multiplex PCR, and the TCRdb table lists in-frame clones only, not all of them. The sample records roughly 150,000 clones, about 90% being singletons. Sequences were obtained from peripheral blood. These receptor sequences come from a woman in her seventies with acute or convalescent COVID-19. Both conserved end residues are part of each CDR3. D genes are given only for firm matches. Expanded clones get a size class; other rows say once, few or many, or leave the size out.

CDR3 DNA | CDR3 protein | J gene | D gene | V gene | clone size
TGTGCCAGCGGGAGCACAGGGGCGCCTGAAAAACTGTTTTTT | CASGSTGAPEKLFF | TRBJ1-4 | TRBD1 | TRBV6-5 | .
TGCGCCAGCAGCACAAACACCGGGGAGCTGTTTTTT | CASSTNTGELFF | TRBJ2-2 | . | TRBV4-3 | once
TGTGCCAGCTCGCCCCGGGCAGGGCTCAACACCGGGGAGCTGTTTTTT | CASSPRAGLNTGELFF | TRBJ2-2 | . | TRBV18 | .
TGTGCCTGGGCTAGAGCCGGGGAGCTGTTTTTT | CAWARAGELFF | TRBJ2-2 | . | TRBV30 | .
TGTGCCAGCAGTGAGGTTACAAATTCACCCCTCCACTTT | CASSEVTNSPLHF | TRBJ1-6 | . | TRBV6-1 | .
TGTGCCTGGACGTTTGGGGGCAGGTCCTACGAGCAGTACTTC | CAWTFGGRSYEQYF | TRBJ2-7 | . | TRBV30 | .
TGCGCCAGCAGCCAAACAGGACTAGCGGGAGGCGAGCAGTACTTC | CASSQTGLAGGEQYF | TRBJ2-7 | TRBD2 | TRBV4-3 | .
TGTGCCAGTAGTAGAGGACTAGCGGAAAGCTCCTACGAGCAGTACTTC | CASSRGLAESSYEQYF | TRBJ2-7 | TRBD2 | TRBV19 | .
TGTGCCAGCAGTTACTCGTATAACTCTGGGGCCAACGTCCTGACTTTC | CASSYSYNSGANVLTF | TRBJ2-6 | . | TRBV6-5 | .
TGTGCCAGCAGCCCATCTTCAGGGAACACTGAAGCTTTCTTT | CASSPSSGNTEAFF | TRBJ1-1 | . | TRBV7-3 | .
TGTGCCAGCAGCCAAGGGGGCGGCAATCAGCCCCAGCATTTT | CASSQGGGNQPQHF | TRBJ1-5 | . | TRBV3-1/TRBV3-2 | .
TGTGCCACCAGCTACTCCCGACAGGCTTTTGGCTACACCTTC | CATSYSRQAFGYTF | TRBJ1-2 | . | TRBV15 | .
TGTGCCAGCAGCTTTGAACTAGCGGGGAACACAGATACGCAGTATTTT | CASSFELAGNTDTQYF | TRBJ2-3 | TRBD2 | TRBV7-9 | .
TGTGCCACCAGTGAGCGACTTGATCAGCCCCAGCATTTT | CATSERLDQPQHF | TRBJ1-5 | . | TRBV24-1 | .
TGTGCCAGCAGCACCCCGGGACAGGGATACATGAACACTGAAGCTTTCTTT | CASSTPGQGYMNTEAFF | TRBJ1-1 | . | TRBV21-1 | .
TGTGCCAGCAGTCGAACGGGGAAAGAAGCTTTCTTT | CASSRTGKEAFF | TRBJ1-1 | . | TRBV2 | .
TGTGCCAGCAGTTTAGGCGGTACCCTCGGAAACACCATATATTTT | CASSLGGTLGNTIYF | TRBJ1-3 | . | TRBV28 | .
TGTGCCAGCAGCCGGACTAGCGGGATTTCCTACGAGCAGTACTTC | CASSRTSGISYEQYF | TRBJ2-7 | TRBD2 | TRBV5-4 | few
TGTGCCAGCGAGGTGAGACAGGGCAACACTGAAGCTTTCTTT | CASEVRQGNTEAFF | TRBJ1-1 | TRBD1 | TRBV7-6 | .
TGCAGCGTCGCCGGGACTAGCGGCCCGTACCAAGAGACCCAGTACTTC | CSVAGTSGPYQETQYF | TRBJ2-5 | TRBD2 | TRBV29-1 | once
TGTGCCAGTGGGGACAGGGTTGAGACCCAGTACTTC | CASGDRVETQYF | TRBJ2-5 | TRBD1 | TRBV12-3/TRBV12-4 | .
TGTGCCAGCAGTTACGACAAAAGATCCTATAATTCACCCCTCCACTTT | CASSYDKRSYNSPLHF | TRBJ1-6 | . | TRBV6-2/TRBV6-3 | .
TGTGCCAGCAGCGACAGGGAAGCCGGGGAGCTGTTTTTT | CASSDREAGELFF | TRBJ2-2 | TRBD1 | TRBV6-5 | few
TGTGCCAGCTCACTTTCTTCCGGGACAGCTTATGGCTACACCTTC | CASSLSSGTAYGYTF | TRBJ1-2 | TRBD1 | TRBV18 | .
TGTGCCACTGGGGACTCTAGCCCAGATACGCAGTATTTT | CATGDSSPDTQYF | TRBJ2-3 | . | TRBV24-1 | .
TGTGCCAGCAGCCTCCGGGACACGTACAATGAGCAGTTCTTC | CASSLRDTYNEQFF | TRBJ2-1 | . | TRBV3-1/TRBV3-2 | .
TGTGCCAGCAGCCAAAACAGAGATAGCAATCAGCCCCAGCATTTT | CASSQNRDSNQPQHF | TRBJ1-5 | . | TRBV4-2 | .
TGTGCCAGCAGTTACTCGGCAGGGAACACTGAAGCTTTCTTT | CASSYSAGNTEAFF | TRBJ1-1 | . | TRBV6-5 | few
TGTGCCAGCAGTTTAGACAGGGCGACCTCTGGAAACACCATATATTTT | CASSLDRATSGNTIYF | TRBJ1-3 | TRBD1 | TRBV28 | .
TGTGCCATCAGTGAGTCAGAACTGACAGGGGGCTATGGCTACACCTTC | CAISESELTGGYGYTF | TRBJ1-2 | TRBD1 | TRBV10-3 | .
TGTGCCAGCAGTCCATTACCGGAATACAGGGCTGGCTACACCTTC | CASSPLPEYRAGYTF | TRBJ1-2 | . | TRBV27 | .
TGTGCCAGCAGCAGCCTGGGGTTAAGGGGCGGGGGGGCCCAGTACTTC | CASSSLGLRGGGAQYF | TRBJ2-5 | TRBD2 | TRBV28 | .
TGTGCCTCGAAACAGGGCGGCGACTATGGCTACACCTTC | CASKQGGDYGYTF | TRBJ1-2 | . | TRBV6-5 | few
TGTGCCAGCAGCGGTCAGACAGGGCGGAATGAAAAACTGTTTTTT | CASSGQTGRNEKLFF | TRBJ1-4 | TRBD1 | TRBV9 | .
TGTGCCAGCAGCTTAGCGGGGGGGCCGTTGCTGCTGTACTTC | CASSLAGGPLLLYF | TRBJ2-5 | . | TRBV7-9 | .
TGTGCCAGCAGTCGGACAGGGGGTATTGATGAGCAGTTCTTC | CASSRTGGIDEQFF | TRBJ2-1 | TRBD1 | TRBV28 | .
TGTGCCAGCAGAAAGGACAGGGGGCGGAACACCATATATTTT | CASRKDRGRNTIYF | TRBJ1-3 | TRBD1 | TRBV28 | .
TGTGCCAGTAGGGGGGACTTGATCACAGATACGCAGTATTTT | CASRGDLITDTQYF | TRBJ2-3 | . | TRBV19 | once
TGTGCCAGCAGCGATACCGGACAGGGCCCAAGGGGCTACACCTTC | CASSDTGQGPRGYTF | TRBJ1-2 | TRBD1 | TRBV7-9 | .
TGCGCCAGCAGCGCCTACAGATTAAACGGAACTGGAAACACCATATATTTT | CASSAYRLNGTGNTIYF | TRBJ1-3 | . | TRBV5-1 | few
TGCAGCGTGGAGACAGGAACTGCAACTAATGAAAAACTGTTTTTT | CSVETGTATNEKLFF | TRBJ1-4 | . | TRBV29-1 | .
TGTGCCAGCAGTTCGACTAGGGGATCGCTTGAGACCCAGTACTTC | CASSSTRGSLETQYF | TRBJ2-5 | . | TRBV2 | .
TGTGCCAGCAGTTTAGGACAGGGGAGCTACGAGCAGTACTTC | CASSLGQGSYEQYF | TRBJ2-7 | TRBD1 | TRBV28 | .
TGTGCCAGCACCGGGACAGGGGGCACCGGGGAGCTGTTTTTT | CASTGTGGTGELFF | TRBJ2-2 | TRBD1 | TRBV6-5 | .
TGCGCCAGCAGTCCCCGAGCAGGGGGAAAGTACGAGCAGTACTTC | CASSPRAGGKYEQYF | TRBJ2-7 | TRBD1 | TRBV5-1 | .